One sample yielded the 30 T cell receptor beta chains listed below, sequenced in a study of human T cells and chemical hapten exposure. The sample's time point: patch test 1, 2 weeks after DPC sensitization. Treatment meaning: therapeutic diphenylcyclopropenone sensitization with weekly scalp DPC. TCRdb reprocessed the RACE reads with MiXCR, giving one entry per CDR3 protein. The sample includes 150,000 to 200,000 distinct CDR3 sequences, about 15% seen only once; the top ten take 1.7%. The sample here was whole blood, taken in connection with sensitization to the hapten diphenylcyclopropenone (DPC). The receptor set was obtained from a woman in her twenties or thirties with alopecia areata. Some clones in this sample may be carry-over from other donors' samples.

This clonotype was recorded many times. CDR3 residues: CASKARKGSYLKTQYF. The CDR3 bases are TGTGCCAGCAAAGCCCGAAAGGGGTCTTACTTGAAGACCCAGTACTTC. The chain is built from TRBV28 and TRBJ2-5; tentatively, D is TRBD1 (5 bases). This CDR3 comprises 16 residues. V gave up 7 bases and J gave up 6 bases, with 24 bases separating them. Germline V CDR1 and CDR2: MDHEN, SYDVKM.

This clonotype was seen ten or more times. The V and J genes are TRBV20-1 and TRBJ2-1, with 8 bases that match TRBD2. The CDR3 totals 17 residues. Unmatched junction bases numbered 7, after V lost 0 bases and J lost 0 bases. Germline lookup yields CDR1 DFQATT and CDR2 SNEGSKA (reference sequence). CDR3 nucleotides: TGCAGTGCTAGAGACAGCAGTAGCGGGGCCTCCTACAATGAGCAGTTCTTC. Translated, it gives CSARDSSSGASYNEQFF.

The chain has TRBV7-9 and TRBJ2-5; 7 bases align to TRBD2. Trimming removed 5 bases from V and 2 bases from J; junction bases left unmatched: 5. This CDR3 has 14 amino acids. From germline, CDR1 is SEHNR and CDR2 FQNEAQ (reference sequence). The CDR3 sequence: CASSNLADQETQYF. The CDR3 DNA follows: TGTGCCAGCAGCAATCTAGCGGATCAAGAGACCCAGTACTTC.

The chain joins TRBV15 to TRBJ1-1; 7 bases fit TRBD1. Per the germline V gene, CDR1 is LNHNV and CDR2 is YYDKDF (reference sequence). Trimming removed 1 base from V and 11 bases from J; junction bases left unmatched: 16. CDR3 size: 16 residues. The CDR3 is CATSRAPRTGGRDAFF. The CDR3 DNA reads TGTGCCACCAGCAGAGCACCAAGGACAGGAGGTCGTGATGCTTTCTTT.

This clonotype was found a few times. The chain is built from TRBV12-3 or TRBV12-4 and TRBJ2-5; a possible D gene is TRBD2 (6 bases). Trimming cost V 1 base and J 5 bases, with 11 bases left between them. The CDR3 spans 14 residues. The DNA for the CDR3 is TGTGCCAGCAGTTTAGAGCGGGTTACGGAGACCCAGTACTTC. Protein sequence: CASSLERVTETQYF.

This clonotype was observed a few times. The chain employs TRBV24-1 and TRBJ1-1; D possibly corresponds to TRBD1 (6 bases). CDR1 KGHDR and CDR2 SFDVKD come from the germline V gene. The CDR3 is 14 amino acids. V lost 10 bases and J 1 base, leaving 15 bases between the germline ends. CDR3 amino acids: CATSPGGQNTEAFF. The CDR3 DNA reads as TGTGCCACAAGCCCGGGGGGCCAGAACACTGAAGCTTTCTTT.

This clonotype has a handful of counts. The rearrangement uses TRBV19 and TRBJ1-5, with D possibly being TRBD1 (6 bases). V lost 9 bases to trimming and J lost 0 bases, with 12 bases between them. The CDR3 sequence is 14 residues long. CDR1 LNHDA and CDR2 SQIVND come from the germline V gene (reference sequence). The CDR3 loop reads CASWETGSNQPQHF. The CDR3 nucleotides are TGTGCCAGCTGGGAGACAGGTAGCAATCAGCCCCAGCATTTT.

The gene calls are TRBV4-3 and TRBJ2-3; possible D gene TRBD2, 5 bases. Germline V lookup: CDR1 LGHNA, CDR2 YSLEER. The CDR3 is 17 amino acids. Deletions cut 1 base from V and 1 base from J, with 15 bases between. DNA of the CDR3: TGCGCCAGCAGCCAAGTTGCGGGTCTAGCCGGCACAGATACGCAGTATTTT. Protein: CASSQVAGLAGTDTQYF.

This rearrangement joins TRBV5-1 to TRBJ1-2, with 8 positions matching TRBD1. The CDR3 length is 14 residues. Unmatched junction bases numbered 5, after V lost 4 bases and J lost 3 bases. CDR1 is SGHRS and CDR2 is YFSETQ in the germline V gene. The CDR3 DNA reads as TGCGCCAGCAGCATGGACAGGGCGGACTATGGCTACACCTTC. This encodes CASSMDRADYGYTF.

V and J are TRBV11-3 and TRBJ2-5; D remains unclear. V was cut by 1 base and J by 1 base, with 7 bases left in between. The CDR3 runs to 14 residues. Germline V gene sequence: CDR1 SGHNT, CDR2 YENEEA. The CDR3 sequence is CASSLAQFQETQYF. The CDR3 bases are TGTGCCAGCAGCTTAGCTCAGTTCCAAGAGACCCAGTACTTC.

This chain joins TRBV4-3 and TRBJ1-1; TRBD1 is a possible D gene (5 bases). CDR1 and CDR2 from the germline V gene are LGHNA and YSLEER. V lost 0 bases and J lost 11, with 13 bases in between. CDR3 size: 13 residues. CDR3: CASSQDVGGNAFF. In DNA, the CDR3 is TGCGCCAGCAGCCAAGATGTGGGGGGGAACGCTTTCTTT.

J is TRBJ2-5 and V is TRBV15, with TRBD2 matching 7 bases. V shed 0 bases, J shed 3 bases, and the junction held 1 base outside the gene matches. This CDR3 has 14 residues. Germline-derived CDR1 and CDR2 are LNHNV and YYDKDF (reference sequence). The CDR3 DNA is TGTGCCACCAGCAGAGATCGGGGGGAAGAGACCCAGTACTTC. Amino acids: CATSRDRGEETQYF.

This clonotype was counted between two and nine times. The chain couples TRBV11-3 to TRBJ2-7; TRBD2 matches at 12 bases. Germline V gives CDR1 SGHNT, CDR2 YENEEA. V shed 5 bases, J shed 11 bases, and the junction held 16 bases outside the gene matches. The CDR3 totals 16 residues. CDR3 nucleotides: TGTGCCAGCAGCGGAACAATCGGACTAGCGGGGAGGGCTGAGTACTTC. It yields the protein CASSGTIGLAGRAEYF.

This clonotype has just a few counts. The DNA for the CDR3 is TGTGCCAGCAGCTTAGTCGGACTAGCGGGATTGGTAGATACGCAGTATTTT. Amino acids: CASSLVGLAGLVDTQYF. The chain joins TRBV7-9 to TRBJ2-3; 12 bases agree with TRBD2. Germline V gene lookup returns CDR1 SEHNR and CDR2 FQNEAQ (reference sequence). With 1 base clipped from V and 5 bases from J, the junction kept 7 bases outside the gene matches. The CDR3 is made up of 17 amino acids.

This clonotype was counted between two and nine times. The CDR3 nucleotides read TGTGCCAGCAGCCCCGGGACAGGGATTAATGAAAAACTGTTTTTT. Protein sequence: CASSPGTGINEKLFF. The V gene is TRBV14, the J gene TRBJ1-4; 9 bases agree with TRBD1. Trimming removed 4 bases from V and 4 bases from J; junction bases left unmatched: 4. This CDR3 region has 15 residues. Germline V gene data show CDR1 as SGHDN and CDR2 as FVKESK.

This chain uses TRBV19 with TRBJ2-5; weak D call: TRBD2 (5 bases). Germline values: CDR1 LNHDA, CDR2 SQIVND (reference sequence). The CDR3 is made up of 12 amino acids. The V end was cut by 1 base, the J end by 5 bases, with 5 bases between. The CDR3 DNA sequence: TGTGCCAGTAGTATAGGCGGGGAGACCCAGTACTTC. Protein product: CASSIGGETQYF.

The V gene is TRBV28, the J gene TRBJ2-7; TRBD1 is a possible D gene (5 bases). Germline V gene sequence: CDR1 MDHEN, CDR2 SYDVKM. This CDR3 is 16 amino acids long. V was cut by 5 bases and J by 4 bases, with 21 bases left in between. CDR3: CASSQGQDRLPYEQYF. The CDR3 DNA reads TGTGCCAGCAGTCAGGGTCAGGACCGACTTCCGTACGAGCAGTACTTC.

This clonotype has a handful of counts. This rearrangement joins TRBV12-3 or TRBV12-4 to TRBJ2-3; TRBD1 aligns across 7 bases. J gave up 6 bases and V 7 bases, and 10 bases lay outside the gene matches. The CDR3 spans 14 residues. The CDR3 here is CASIMTGTVDTQYF. CDR3 coding DNA: TGTGCCAGCATCATGACCGGGACAGTGGATACGCAGTATTTT.

This clonotype appeared many times. This chain connects TRBV20-1 to TRBJ1-1, with D possibly matching TRBD1 (6 bases). CDR1 is DFQATT and CDR2 is SNEGSKA in the germline V gene (reference sequence). This CDR3 is 14 amino acids long. Trimming stripped 1 base from V and 4 bases from J, with 13 bases between. The CDR3 nucleotides read TGCAGTGCTAGAGTAGGGGGAAAGAGCACTGAAGCTTTCTTT. Amino acids: CSARVGGKSTEAFF.

There are many counts of this clonotype. The chain is built from TRBV4-3 and TRBJ1-3; the match to TRBD1 covers 11 bases. Germline CDR1 reads LGHNA; CDR2 reads YSLEER. The junction had 5 bases not matched to a gene; V was cut back by 0 bases and J by 7 bases. There are 16 residues in the CDR3. The CDR3 nucleotides are TGCGCCAGCAGCCAAGATTTAAGGGACAGGGGGAACACCATATATTTT. The encoded protein is CASSQDLRDRGNTIYF.

This rearrangement joins TRBV18 to TRBJ1-1; D is possibly TRBD1 (6 bases). With 3 bases removed from V and 6 bases from J, the gap between germline ends came to 14 bases. Germline assignment: CDR1 KGHSH and CDR2 LQKENI. The CDR3 spans 14 residues. DNA for the CDR3: TGTGCCAGCTCACCGTCCGAGGGGGGCCCTGAAGCTTTCTTT. Protein sequence: CASSPSEGGPEAFF.

In this sample, this clonotype turned up many times. The chain couples TRBV27 to TRBJ1-4; maybe TRBD1 (5 bases). Trimming took 4 bases from V and 10 from J, leaving 16 bases between them. CDR3 size: 14 residues. The germline V gene encodes CDR1 MNHEY and CDR2 SMNVEV (reference sequence). As DNA, the CDR3 is TGTGCCAGCAGTTCCCTTCAAGGTCAGGGAAAACTGTTTTTT. Its protein is CASSSLQGQGKLFF.

This sequence joins TRBV5-6 and TRBJ2-2; no definite D call. The germline V gene has CDR1 SGHDT and CDR2 YYEEEE. The length of the CDR3 is 13 residues. The germline V and J ends were trimmed by 3 bases and 4 bases, with 7 bases remaining between them. CDR3 in DNA: TGTGCCAGCAGCTCTGACATCACCGGGGAGCTGTTTTTT. This sequence encodes CASSSDITGELFF.

This chain links TRBV11-2 with TRBJ2-5, with 7 positions matching TRBD2. The germline gives CDR1 SGHAT, CDR2 FQNNGV. V trimming: 8 bases; J trimming: 12 bases; junction bases outside the gene matches: 9. The CDR3 consists of 11 residues. CDR3 nucleotide sequence: TGTGCCAGCGGTATAGGAGGGAGGGAGTACTTC. Translated: CASGIGGREYF.

This clonotype was counted only a few times. This chain uses TRBV4-1 with TRBJ2-1; D may match TRBD1 or TRBD2 (5 bases each). CDR3 length: 15 amino acids. CDR1 and CDR2 from the germline V gene are MGHRA and YSYEKL. V lost 0 bases, J lost 4 bases, and 10 bases lay in between. The CDR3 DNA is TGCGCCAGCAGCCAAGATTTGGGACCTTACAATGAGCAGTTCTTC. Its protein is CASSQDLGPYNEQFF.

The V call is TRBV6-5, the J call TRBJ1-1; TRBD1 matches 7 bases. Germline assignment: CDR1 MNHEY and CDR2 SVGAGI. The CDR3 consists of 13 residues. V shed 4 bases and J 5 bases; nucleotides not matched to a gene: 4. For the CDR3, the DNA is TGTGCCAGCAGTTCCATCAGGGGGACTGAAGCTTTCTTT. Protein: CASSSIRGTEAFF.

This clonotype was counted only a few times. The J gene is TRBJ1-2, the V gene TRBV28, with no clear D. The CDR3 spans 13 residues. V was shortened by 6 bases and J by 2 bases, with 10 bases between the two germline ends. The germline gives CDR1 MDHEN, CDR2 SYDVKM. DNA for the CDR3: TGTGCCAGCAGGCGCTCGGGCAACTATGGCTACACCTTC. Amino acids: CASRRSGNYGYTF.

This clonotype has more than one count but fewer than ten. In nucleotides, the CDR3 is TGTGCCTCGTCGACCCCCCTAGCGGGGGGCCAAACGTTTGAGCAGTTCTTC. Translation gives CASSTPLAGGQTFEQFF. The rearrangement joins TRBV7-2 to TRBJ2-1, with 11 nucleotides matching TRBD2. The CDR3 totals 17 residues. Unmatched junction bases numbered 21, after V lost 11 bases and J lost 9 bases. Looked up from germline, CDR1 is SGHTA and CDR2 is FQGNSA.

A few counts support this clonotype. The chain recombines TRBV6-2 or TRBV6-3 with TRBJ1-5; TRBD1 might be the D (6 bases). Trimming shortened V by 10 bases and J by 2 bases, and 18 bases separated the two germline ends. The CDR3 is 15 residues long. Germline CDR1 MNHEY, CDR2 SVGEGT. CDR3 protein: CATQNPGVGNQPQHF. The CDR3 DNA reads TGTGCCACCCAGAACCCAGGGGTGGGCAATCAGCCCCAGCATTTT.

This clonotype has only a few counts. The rearrangement links TRBV11-2 to TRBJ2-1; TRBD2 aligns across 9 bases. This CDR3 region has 12 residues. Germline V lookup: CDR1 SGHAT, CDR2 FQNNGV. The V segment lost 4 bases and the J segment 12 bases; nucleotides outside the gene matches: 4. The CDR3, as DNA: TGTGCCAGCAGCTCGATGGGACTAGCGCAGTTCTTC. Translating gives CASSSMGLAQFF.